This TCR beta chain was obtained from a study of T cells in Graves' hyperthyroidism and ophthalmopathy. About the research overall: Pretreatment peripheral blood was obtained at initial diagnosis.

Whole-study results and caveats: Ophthalmopathy was distinguished from stable hyperthyroidism by 13 V-J signatures. Most thyroid clonotypes that were expanded above 0.001 also turned up in blood.

The table lists this clonotype with a few counts. Its antigen is not identified. CDR1 SEHNR and CDR2 FQNEAQ come from the germline V gene (reference sequence). The CDR3 runs to 16 residues. The V gene end was trimmed by 5 bases and the J gene end by 2 bases; junction bases not matched to a gene: 8. RNA transcripts provided the source from which TCR beta CDR3 regions were amplified. With the HTBI primer set, the TCR CDR3 went through a first round of RT-PCR. Each CDR3 protein gets one entry after TCRdb re-called the multiplex PCR reads with MiXCR. The data contain fewer than 800,000 distinct CDR3 sequences, about a sixth of them singletons.

This receptor was taken from a man between 18 and 35 years old with Graves' hyperthyroidism. The chain is built from TRBV7-9 and TRBJ2-5; the match to TRBD2 covers 10 bases. The sequencing sample was made of blood. In DNA form, the CDR3 reads TGTGCCAGCAGCCTGCCGACTAGCGGGCCACAAGAGACCCAGTACTTC. Translated, it gives CASSLPTSGPQETQYF.